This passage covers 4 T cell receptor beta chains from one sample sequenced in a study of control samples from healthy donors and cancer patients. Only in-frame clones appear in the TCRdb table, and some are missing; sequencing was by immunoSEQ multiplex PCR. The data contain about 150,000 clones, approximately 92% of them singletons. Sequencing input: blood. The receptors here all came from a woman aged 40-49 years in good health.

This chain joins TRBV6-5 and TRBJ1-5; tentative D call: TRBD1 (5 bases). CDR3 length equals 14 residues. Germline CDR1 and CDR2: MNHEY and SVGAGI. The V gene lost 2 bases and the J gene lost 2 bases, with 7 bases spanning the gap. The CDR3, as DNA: TGTGCCAGCAGTTACCAGGGTGGCAATCAGCCCCAGCATTTT. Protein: CASSYQGGNQPQHF.

The CDR3 nucleotides are TGTGCCACCAGCAGAAGCACGGCAGGGGACACTGAAGCTTTCTTT. As protein: CATSRSTAGDTEAFF. This chain connects TRBV15 to TRBJ1-1; TRBD1 might be the D (6 bases). V was cut by 2 bases and J by 3 bases, with 13 bases left in between. The CDR3 contains 15 residues. Per germline, CDR1 LNHNV and CDR2 YYDKDF (reference sequence).

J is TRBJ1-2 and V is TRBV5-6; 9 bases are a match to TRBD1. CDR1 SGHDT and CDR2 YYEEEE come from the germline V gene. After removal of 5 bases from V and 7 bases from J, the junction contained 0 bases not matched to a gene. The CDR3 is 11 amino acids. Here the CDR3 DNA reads TGTGCCAGCAGGGACAGGGGTGGCTACACCTTC. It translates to CASRDRGGYTF.

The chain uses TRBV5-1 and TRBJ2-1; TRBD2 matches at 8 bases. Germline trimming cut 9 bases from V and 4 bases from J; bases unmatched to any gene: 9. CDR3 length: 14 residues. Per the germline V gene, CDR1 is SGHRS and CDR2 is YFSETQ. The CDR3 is CATAGGPLYNEQFF. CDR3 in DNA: TGCGCCACCGCGGGAGGCCCCCTATACAATGAGCAGTTCTTC.